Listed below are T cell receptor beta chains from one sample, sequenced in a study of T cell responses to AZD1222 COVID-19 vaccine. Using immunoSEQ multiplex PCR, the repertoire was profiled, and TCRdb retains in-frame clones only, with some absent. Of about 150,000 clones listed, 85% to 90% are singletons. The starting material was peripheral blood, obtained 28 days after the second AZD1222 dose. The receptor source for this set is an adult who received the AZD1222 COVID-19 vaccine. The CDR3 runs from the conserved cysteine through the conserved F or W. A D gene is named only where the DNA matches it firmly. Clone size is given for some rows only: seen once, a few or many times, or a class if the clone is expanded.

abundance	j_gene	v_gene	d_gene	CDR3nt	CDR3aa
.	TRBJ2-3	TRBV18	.	TGTGCCAGCTCTCAAGAACCAGGAGATACGCAGTATTTT	CASSQEPGDTQYF
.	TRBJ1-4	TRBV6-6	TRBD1	TGTGCCAGCAGTTTACAGGGACAGAATGAAAAACTGTTTTTT	CASSLQGQNEKLFF
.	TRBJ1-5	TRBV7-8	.	TGTGCCAGCAGCTTGTGGCAGGGGAATCAGCCCCAGCATTTT	CASSLWQGNQPQHF
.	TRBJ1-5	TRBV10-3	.	TGTGCCATCAGTGAGAGACCCCGGGGGACAAATCAGCCCCAGCATTTT	CAISERPRGTNQPQHF
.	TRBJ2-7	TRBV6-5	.	TGTGCCAGCAGTTACTCGATAGGGACCCGAAGGGTCGAGCAGTACTTC	CASSYSIGTRRVEQYF
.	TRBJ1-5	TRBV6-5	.	TGTGCCAGCACTGCGGGACATGGCAATCAGCCCCAGCATTTT	CASTAGHGNQPQHF
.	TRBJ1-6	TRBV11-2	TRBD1	TGTGCTACCAAGGGGCAGGGGGCATCCTATAATTCACCCCTCCACTTT	CATKGQGASYNSPLHF
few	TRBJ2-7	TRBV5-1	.	TGCGCCAGCAGCTTGGAAGGGCTTTCCTACGAGCAGTACTTC	CASSLEGLSYEQYF
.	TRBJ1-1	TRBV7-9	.	TGTGCCAGCAGCTTGGGCTCCTCGGGCACTGAAGCTTTCTTT	CASSLGSSGTEAFF
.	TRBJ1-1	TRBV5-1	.	TGCGCCAGCAGCTTGGAATTCTCAGGGGCTGCTGAAGCTTTCTTT	CASSLEFSGAAEAFF
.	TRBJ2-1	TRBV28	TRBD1	TGTGCCAGCAGAATGGGACAGGGGGCTGGGAATGAGCAGTTCTTC	CASRMGQGAGNEQFF
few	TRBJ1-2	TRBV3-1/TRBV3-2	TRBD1	TGTGCCAGCAGCCAACGACAGGGTATTCATGGCTACACCTTC	CASSQRQGIHGYTF
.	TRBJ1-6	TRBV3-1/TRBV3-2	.	TGTGCCAGCGCAGCCTCGGGATATAATTCACCCCTCCACTTT	CASAASGYNSPLHF
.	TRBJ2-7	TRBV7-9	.	TGTGCCAGCAGCTTAGCGATGGGACGGACCTACGAGCAGTACTTC	CASSLAMGRTYEQYF
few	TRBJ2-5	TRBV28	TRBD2	TGTGCCAGCAGTCTCCACAACGGGGGGAGGGAGACCCAGTACTTC	CASSLHNGGRETQYF
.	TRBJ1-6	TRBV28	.	TGTGCCGTCAACCGGGGGACCTATAATTCACCCCTCCACTTT	CAVNRGTYNSPLHF
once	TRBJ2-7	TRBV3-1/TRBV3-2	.	TGTGCCCTTAATAGTCAGGGCTACGAGCAGTACTTC	CALNSQGYEQYF
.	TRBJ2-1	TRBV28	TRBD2	TGTGCCAGCAGTTTACTAGCGGGAGAAGCTGAGCAGTTCTTC	CASSLLAGEAEQFF
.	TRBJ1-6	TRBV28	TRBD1	TGTGCCAGCAGCCTAGACAGGGTGGTTGAAACCCTCCACTTT	CASSLDRVVETLHF
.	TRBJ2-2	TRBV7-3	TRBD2	TGTGCCAGCAGCTTACTCGTGGGACTAGCGGGGGAGCTGTTTTTT	CASSLLVGLAGELFF
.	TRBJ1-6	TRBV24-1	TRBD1	TGTGCCACCAGTGATTTACTGGGACAGGCGTACCACTCCTATAATTCACCCCTCCACTTT	CATSDLLGQAYHSYNSPLHF
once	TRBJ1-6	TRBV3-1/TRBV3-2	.	TGTGCCAGCAGCGCGGGGAGCGCCTATAATTCACCCCTCCACTTT	CASSAGSAYNSPLHF
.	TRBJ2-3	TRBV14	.	TGTGCCAGCAGTGAGCTCAATACGCAGTATTTT	CASSELNTQYF
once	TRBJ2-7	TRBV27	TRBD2	TGTGCCAGCAATAAAAGCGGGAGACTCTCCTACGAGCAGTACTTC	CASNKSGRLSYEQYF
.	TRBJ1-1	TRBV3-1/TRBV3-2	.	TGTGCCAGCAGCCAAATTGAGGGAACTGAAGCTTTCTTT	CASSQIEGTEAFF
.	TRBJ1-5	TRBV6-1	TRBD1	TGTGCCAGCAGTGATATGACAGGGGGCGGCAATCAGCCCCAGCATTTT	CASSDMTGGGNQPQHF
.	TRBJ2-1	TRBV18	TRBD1	TGTGCCAGCTCACCAGAGAGGACAGGGTCCTACAATGAGCAGTTCTTC	CASSPERTGSYNEQFF